A selection of T cell receptor beta chains follows, all from one sample in a study of shared clonotypes between healthy human individuals. Sequenced by immunoSEQ multiplex PCR; TCRdb stores in-frame clones only, minus some. The data contain just over 2,000,000 clones, about 95% of them singletons. The material sequenced was naive CD4+ T cells sorted from blood. The receptors were gathered from a man aged 18 to 30 in good health. Both conserved end residues are part of each CDR3. The D gene is left open where the match is weak. A row's size may be missing; if present it is once, few, many or a size class.

D gene: -; J gene: TRBJ1-5; clone size: once; V gene: TRBV7-9; CDR3 protein: CASSLGFGGVENQPQHF; CDR3 DNA: TGTGCCAGCAGCTTAGGGTTCGGGGGGGTCGAAAATCAGCCCCAGCATTTT
D gene: TRBD2; J gene: TRBJ2-5; clone size: once; V gene: TRBV5-6; CDR3 protein: CASSLGLAGGQGTQYF; CDR3 DNA: TGTGCCAGCAGCTTGGGACTAGCGGGGGGTCAGGGGACCCAGTACTTC
D gene: -; J gene: TRBJ1-1; clone size: -; V gene: TRBV6-6; CDR3 protein: CASSQSHAGTEAFF; CDR3 DNA: TGTGCCAGCAGTCAATCCCACGCGGGCACTGAAGCTTTCTTT
D gene: -; J gene: TRBJ2-3; clone size: -; V gene: TRBV5-1; CDR3 protein: CASSLVAGSTDTQYF; CDR3 DNA: TGCGCCAGCAGCTTGGTGGCGGGGAGCACAGATACGCAGTATTTT
D gene: TRBD1; J gene: TRBJ2-7; clone size: -; V gene: TRBV7-8; CDR3 protein: CASSFHGQGAYEQYF; CDR3 DNA: TGTGCCAGCAGCTTCCACGGACAGGGGGCTTACGAGCAGTACTTC
D gene: TRBD1; J gene: TRBJ2-7; clone size: -; V gene: TRBV12-5; CDR3 protein: CASGFDRGLYEQYF; CDR3 DNA: TGTGCTAGTGGTTTCGACAGGGGACTGTACGAGCAGTACTTC
D gene: -; J gene: TRBJ1-1; clone size: once; V gene: TRBV7-6; CDR3 protein: CASSPRGRANTEAFF; CDR3 DNA: TGTGCCAGCAGCCCGAGAGGTAGGGCGAACACTGAAGCTTTCTTT
D gene: -; J gene: TRBJ1-5; clone size: once; V gene: TRBV4-1; CDR3 protein: CASSQDRNSNQPQHF; CDR3 DNA: TGCGCCAGCAGCCAAGACAGGAATAGCAATCAGCCCCAGCATTTT
D gene: TRBD1; J gene: TRBJ2-7; clone size: -; V gene: TRBV5-4; CDR3 protein: CASSLGQGASYEQYF; CDR3 DNA: TGTGCCAGCAGCTTGGGACAGGGTGCCTCCTACGAGCAGTACTTC
D gene: TRBD1; J gene: TRBJ1-2; clone size: once; V gene: TRBV5-1; CDR3 protein: CASSDLQGGSYGYTF; CDR3 DNA: TGCGCCAGCAGCGATCTACAGGGGGGTTCTTATGGCTACACCTTC
D gene: -; J gene: TRBJ1-1; clone size: once; V gene: TRBV30; CDR3 protein: CAWSPGTPEAFF; CDR3 DNA: TGTGCCTGGAGTCCCGGGACTCCCGAAGCTTTCTTT
D gene: -; J gene: TRBJ1-6; clone size: -; V gene: TRBV4-1; CDR3 protein: CASSQEAGLGNSPLHF; CDR3 DNA: TGCGCCAGCAGCCAAGAAGCGGGACTTGGTAATTCACCCCTCCACTTT
D gene: TRBD1; J gene: TRBJ2-7; clone size: -; V gene: TRBV18; CDR3 protein: CASSEQGATEQYF; CDR3 DNA: TGTGCCAGCTCGGAACAGGGGGCTACCGAGCAGTACTTC
D gene: -; J gene: TRBJ2-5; clone size: once; V gene: TRBV25-1; CDR3 protein: CASSDRAGAGETQYF; CDR3 DNA: TGTGCCAGCAGTGATAGGGCAGGGGCAGGAGAGACCCAGTACTTC
D gene: -; J gene: TRBJ2-5; clone size: -; V gene: TRBV6-1; CDR3 protein: CASSAGWVVGQETQYF; CDR3 DNA: TGTGCCAGCAGTGCGGGGTGGGTTGTTGGCCAAGAGACCCAGTACTTC
D gene: -; J gene: TRBJ1-4; clone size: -; V gene: TRBV6-5; CDR3 protein: CASTVQVGNEKLFF; CDR3 DNA: TGTGCCAGCACCGTACAGGTGGGGAATGAAAAACTGTTTTTT
D gene: -; J gene: TRBJ2-5; clone size: -; V gene: TRBV9; CDR3 protein: CASSVGVKETQYF; CDR3 DNA: TGTGCCAGCAGCGTAGGGGTGAAAGAGACCCAGTACTTC
D gene: -; J gene: TRBJ1-4; clone size: -; V gene: TRBV11-1; CDR3 protein: CASSTRGGYGNEKLFF; CDR3 DNA: TGTGCCAGCAGCACCCGAGGAGGTTACGGAAATGAAAAACTGTTTTTT
D gene: TRBD2; J gene: TRBJ2-3; clone size: -; V gene: TRBV11-2; CDR3 protein: CASSLLAGLGDTQYF; CDR3 DNA: TGTGCCAGCAGCTTACTAGCGGGGCTTGGAGATACGCAGTATTTT
D gene: -; J gene: TRBJ2-5; clone size: -; V gene: TRBV7-5; CDR3 protein: CARSLGQGAAAETQYF; CDR3 DNA: TGTGCCAGAAGCTTAGGACAGGGGGCGGCAGCCGAGACCCAGTACTTC
D gene: TRBD1; J gene: TRBJ2-3; clone size: once; V gene: TRBV10-3; CDR3 protein: CAISGQGVGTDTQYF; CDR3 DNA: TGTGCCATCAGTGGACAGGGCGTGGGAACAGATACGCAGTATTTT
D gene: -; J gene: TRBJ2-7; clone size: -; V gene: TRBV6-5; CDR3 protein: CASSYSPGTSSYEQYF; CDR3 DNA: TGTGCCAGCAGTTACTCTCCCGGAACCAGCTCCTACGAGCAGTACTTC
D gene: -; J gene: TRBJ1-2; clone size: -; V gene: TRBV12-5; CDR3 protein: CASAITGGVVNYGYTF; CDR3 DNA: TGTGCTAGTGCCATCACGGGTGGGGTCGTCAACTATGGCTACACCTTC
D gene: -; J gene: TRBJ1-2; clone size: -; V gene: TRBV18; CDR3 protein: CASSPFDGGDYGYTF; CDR3 DNA: TGTGCCAGCTCACCATTCGACGGGGGGGACTATGGCTACACCTTC
D gene: -; J gene: TRBJ1-2; clone size: -; V gene: TRBV19; CDR3 protein: CASSGRDSNYGYTF; CDR3 DNA: TGTGCCAGTAGTGGTAGGGATTCTAACTATGGCTACACCTTC